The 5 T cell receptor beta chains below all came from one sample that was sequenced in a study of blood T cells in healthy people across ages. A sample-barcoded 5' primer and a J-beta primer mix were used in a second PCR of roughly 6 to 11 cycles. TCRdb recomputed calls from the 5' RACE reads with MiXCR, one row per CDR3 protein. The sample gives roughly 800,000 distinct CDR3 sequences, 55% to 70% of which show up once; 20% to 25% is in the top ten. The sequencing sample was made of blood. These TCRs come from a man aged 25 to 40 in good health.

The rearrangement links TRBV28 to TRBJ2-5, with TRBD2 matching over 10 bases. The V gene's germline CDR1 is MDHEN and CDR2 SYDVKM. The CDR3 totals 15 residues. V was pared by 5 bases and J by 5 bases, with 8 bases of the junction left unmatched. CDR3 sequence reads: CASSPRLAGGETQYF. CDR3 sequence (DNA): TGTGCCAGCAGTCCAAGATTAGCGGGAGGTGAGACCCAGTACTTC.

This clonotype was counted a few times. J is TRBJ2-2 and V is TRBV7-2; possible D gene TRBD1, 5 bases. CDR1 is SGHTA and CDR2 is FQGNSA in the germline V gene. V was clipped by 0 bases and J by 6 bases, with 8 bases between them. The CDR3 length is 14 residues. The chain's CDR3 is CASSLAQGPGELFF. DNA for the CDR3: TGTGCCAGCAGCTTAGCGCAGGGTCCCGGGGAGCTGTTTTTT. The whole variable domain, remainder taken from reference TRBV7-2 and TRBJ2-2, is GAGVSQSPSNKVTEKGKDVELRCDPISGHTALYWYRQSLGQGLEFLIYFQGNSAPDKSGLPSDRFSAERTGGSVSTLTIQRTQQEDSAVYLCASSLAQGPGELFFGEGSRLTVL.

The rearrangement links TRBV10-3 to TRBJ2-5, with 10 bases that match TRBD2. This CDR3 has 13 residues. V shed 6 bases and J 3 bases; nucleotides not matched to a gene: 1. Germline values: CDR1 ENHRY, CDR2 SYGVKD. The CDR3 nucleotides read TGTGCCATCAGGGGGACTAGCGAAGAGACCCAGTACTTC. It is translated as CAIRGTSEETQYF.

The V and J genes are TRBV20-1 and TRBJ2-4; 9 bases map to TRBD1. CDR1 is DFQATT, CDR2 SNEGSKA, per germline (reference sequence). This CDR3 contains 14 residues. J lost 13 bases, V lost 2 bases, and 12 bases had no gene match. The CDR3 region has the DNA TGCAGTGCTAGAATTCTAGGGACAGGGCGGGAGCAGTACTTC. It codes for CSARILGTGREQYF.

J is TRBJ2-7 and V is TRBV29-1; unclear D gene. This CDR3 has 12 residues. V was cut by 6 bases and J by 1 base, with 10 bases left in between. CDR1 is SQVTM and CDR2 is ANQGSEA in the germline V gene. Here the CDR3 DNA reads TGCAGCGTACTGGGTAGGTCCTACGAGCAGTACTTC. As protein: CSVLGRSYEQYF.